The T cell receptor (beta chain) under discussion was sequenced for a study of a mutant IDH1 vaccine in newly diagnosed glioma. Study in general: Treated patients were approximately 62% male, approximately 38% female, mean age roughly 40 years.

Overall study findings and caveats: The study observed vaccine-induced immune responses in roughly 93% of patients. Apparently unrelated to pseudoprogression were changes in the top peripheral T cell clonotypes.

With 0 bases removed from V and 3 bases from J, the gap between germline ends came to 6 bases. There are 13 residues in the CDR3. Germline CDR1 and CDR2: SGHRS and YFSETQ. Libraries were prepared by immunoSEQ multiplex PCR; TCRdb keeps only in-frame clonotypes and omits some of them. The sample carries tens of thousands of clones, approximately 79% recorded once. Comment on this clone: The antigen is unknown.

Stated time point: baseline, week 1 (first vaccination visit). Treatment noted: pre-vaccination baseline after standard-of-care therapy. The TCR was taken from a man between 45 and 60 years old with glioma. The chain joins TRBV5-1 to TRBJ2-5; D not resolved. The sample was PBMCs, taken from a glioma patient treated with radiotherapy, temozolomide or both. The CDR3 region is CASSLDGEETQYF. In nucleotides, the CDR3 is TGCGCCAGCAGCTTGGACGGAGAAGAGACCCAGTACTTC.